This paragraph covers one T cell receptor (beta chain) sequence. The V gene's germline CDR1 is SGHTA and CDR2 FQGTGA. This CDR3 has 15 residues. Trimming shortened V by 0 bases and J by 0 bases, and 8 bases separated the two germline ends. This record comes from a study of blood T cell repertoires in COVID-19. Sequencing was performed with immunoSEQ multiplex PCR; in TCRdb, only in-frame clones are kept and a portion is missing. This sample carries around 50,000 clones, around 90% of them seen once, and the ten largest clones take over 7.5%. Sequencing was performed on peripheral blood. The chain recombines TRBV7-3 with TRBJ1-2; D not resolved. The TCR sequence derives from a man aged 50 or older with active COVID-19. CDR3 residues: CASSLTHGANYGYTF. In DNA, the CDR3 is TGTGCCAGCAGCTTAACCCACGGAGCTAACTATGGCTACACCTTC.